The entry that follows covers one T cell receptor beta chain sequence. Its antigen is as yet unknown. J gave up 0 bases and V 3 bases, and 6 bases lay outside the gene matches. This CDR3 has 17 residues. CDR1 and CDR2 from the germline V gene are SGHRS and YFSETQ. The sample originates from a study of T-cell memory formation after mild COVID-19. Study-level background: The study found TCR clusters largely donor specific. Study-level results: Clones which contracted sat mainly in CM and EM if CD4+, and in EMRA if CD8+. Pre-infection memory showed some responding clones, and this suggested that cross-reactive memory joined.

From the 5' RACE reads, TCRdb called clonotypes with MiXCR, one entry per CDR3 protein. The sample has about 210,000 distinct CDR3 sequences, 27% seen once. The V call is TRBV5-1, the J call TRBJ2-6; 7 nucleotides align to TRBD2. Sequencing was carried out using PBMCs or a T cell subset sorted from them (not recorded which). This receptor was identified in an adult woman who had mild COVID-19 (a few samples of this study predate the infection). Cell type and time point are not known. As DNA, the CDR3 is TGCGCCAGCAGCTGGGGAGGGCGTCCCTCTGGGGCCAACGTCCTGACTTTC. It codes for CASSWGGRPSGANVLTF.